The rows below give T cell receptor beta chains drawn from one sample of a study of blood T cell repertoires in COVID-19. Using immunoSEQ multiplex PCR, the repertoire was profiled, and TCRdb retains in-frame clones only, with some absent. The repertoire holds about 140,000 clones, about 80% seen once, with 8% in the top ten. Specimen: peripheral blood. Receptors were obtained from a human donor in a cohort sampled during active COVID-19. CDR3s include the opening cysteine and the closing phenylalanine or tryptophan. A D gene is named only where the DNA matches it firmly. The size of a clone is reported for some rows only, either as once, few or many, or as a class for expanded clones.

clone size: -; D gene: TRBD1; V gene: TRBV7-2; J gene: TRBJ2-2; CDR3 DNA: TGTGCCAGCAGCGAGAGGGGGCCCACCGGGGAGCTGTTTTTT; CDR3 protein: CASSERGPTGELFF
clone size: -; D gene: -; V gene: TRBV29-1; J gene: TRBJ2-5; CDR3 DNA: TGCAGCGTTGAAAGGGTCAGGGGGGCGGGGGAGACCCAGTACTTC; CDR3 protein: CSVERVRGAGETQYF
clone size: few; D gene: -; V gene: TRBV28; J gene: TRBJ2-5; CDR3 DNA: TGTGCCAGCAGTGGAAGTGGCGGGCCTCAGTACTTC; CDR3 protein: CASSGSGGPQYF
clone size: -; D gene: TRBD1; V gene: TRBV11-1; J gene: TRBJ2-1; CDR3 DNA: TGTGCCAGCGGCCGGGACAGGGTTTACAATGAGCAGTTCTTC; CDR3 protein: CASGRDRVYNEQFF
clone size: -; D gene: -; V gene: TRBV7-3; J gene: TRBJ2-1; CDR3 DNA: TGTGCCAGCAGCTTAACGGGGCTAACCGAGCAGTTCTTC; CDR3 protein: CASSLTGLTEQFF
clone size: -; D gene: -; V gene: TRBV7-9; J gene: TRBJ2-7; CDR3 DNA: TGTGCCAGCAGCTTAGGTAGCGGCAAACCCTACGAGCAGTACTTC; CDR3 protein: CASSLGSGKPYEQYF
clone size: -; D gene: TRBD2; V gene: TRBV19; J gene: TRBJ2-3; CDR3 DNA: TGTGCCAGTAGTATAGATCCGGGTAGCGGGGTTGCAGATACGCAGTATTTT; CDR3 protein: CASSIDPGSGVADTQYF
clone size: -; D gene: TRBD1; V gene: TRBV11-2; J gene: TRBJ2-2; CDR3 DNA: TGTGCCAGCAGCTCGGACAGGGCCGGGGAGCTGTTTTTT; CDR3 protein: CASSSDRAGELFF
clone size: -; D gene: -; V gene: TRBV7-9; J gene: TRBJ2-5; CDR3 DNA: TGTGCCAGCAGCTTAGGTAGCGCCAAGCAAGAGACCCAGTACTTC; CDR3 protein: CASSLGSAKQETQYF
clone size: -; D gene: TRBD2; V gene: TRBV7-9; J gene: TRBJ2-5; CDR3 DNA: TGTGCCAGCAGCTTAGCGCTAAGGCGGGGGGACCAAGAGACCCAGTACTTC; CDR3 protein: CASSLALRRGDQETQYF
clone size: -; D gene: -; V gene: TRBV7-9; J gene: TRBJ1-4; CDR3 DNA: TGTGCCAGCAGCTTAGCGGCGGATAATGAAAAACTGTTTTTT; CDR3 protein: CASSLAADNEKLFF
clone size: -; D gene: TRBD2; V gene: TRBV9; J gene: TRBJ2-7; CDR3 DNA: TGTGCCAGCAGCCCGTACCTTGGGACTAACTACGAGCAGTACTTC; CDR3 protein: CASSPYLGTNYEQYF
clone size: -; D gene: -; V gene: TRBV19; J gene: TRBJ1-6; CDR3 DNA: TGTGCCAGTAGTCGGGAGAGCTCCTATAATTCACCCCTCCACTTT; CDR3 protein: CASSRESSYNSPLHF
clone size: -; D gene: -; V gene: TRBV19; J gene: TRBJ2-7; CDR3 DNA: TGTGCCAGTAGTAGGACTCTCCGAAGCTCCTACGAGCAGTACTTC; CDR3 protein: CASSRTLRSSYEQYF
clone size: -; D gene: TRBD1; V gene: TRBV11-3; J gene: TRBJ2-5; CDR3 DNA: TGTGCCAGCAGCGCCGGAAACAGGGGCCAAGAGACCCAGTACTTC; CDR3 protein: CASSAGNRGQETQYF
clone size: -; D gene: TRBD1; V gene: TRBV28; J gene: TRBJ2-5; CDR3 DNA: TGTGCCAGCAGTGCGCCTCACCCGGGACAGGGGACGGAGACCCAGTACTTC; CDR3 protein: CASSAPHPGQGTETQYF
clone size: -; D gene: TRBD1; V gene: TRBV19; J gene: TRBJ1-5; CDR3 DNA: TGTGCCAGTAGTCCCGCGGACAGGCTCAATCAGCCCCAGCATTTT; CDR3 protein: CASSPADRLNQPQHF
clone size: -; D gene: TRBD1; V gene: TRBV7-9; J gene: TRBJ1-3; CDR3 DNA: TGTGCCAGCAGCTTATGGTTCGGGACAGGTTCTGGAAACACCATATATTTT; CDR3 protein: CASSLWFGTGSGNTIYF
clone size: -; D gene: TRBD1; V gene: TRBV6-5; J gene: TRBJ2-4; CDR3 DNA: TGTGCCAGCTGCGCCCTGGGGACAGGGTCGTTCGGGTACTTC; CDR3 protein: CASCALGTGSFGYF
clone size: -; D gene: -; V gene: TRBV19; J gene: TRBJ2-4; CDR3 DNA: TGTGCCAGTAGTATACCTTCCGGGATCAAAAACATTCAGTACTTC; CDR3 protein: CASSIPSGIKNIQYF
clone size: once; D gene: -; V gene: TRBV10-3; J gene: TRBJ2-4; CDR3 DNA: TGTGCCATCAGTGAGTCCGGCGCGGACAAAAACATTCAGTACTTC; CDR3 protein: CAISESGADKNIQYF
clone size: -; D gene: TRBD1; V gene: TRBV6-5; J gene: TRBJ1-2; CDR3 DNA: TGTGCCAGCAGTTACGGCAGGGGGCTTGTTGGCTACACCTTC; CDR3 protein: CASSYGRGLVGYTF
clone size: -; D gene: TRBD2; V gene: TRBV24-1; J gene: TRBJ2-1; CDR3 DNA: TGTGCCACCAGTGGGGGGCTAGCGGGGAGGAGGAACAATGAGCAGTTCTTC; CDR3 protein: CATSGGLAGRRNNEQFF
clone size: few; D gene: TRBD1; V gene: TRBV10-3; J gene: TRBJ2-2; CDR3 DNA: TGTGCCATCAGTGGGACAGGGGGCACCGGGGAGCTGTTTTTT; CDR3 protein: CAISGTGGTGELFF
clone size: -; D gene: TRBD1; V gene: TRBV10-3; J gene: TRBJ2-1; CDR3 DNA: TGTGCCATCAGTGACGGCCGCCCGGGACAGACCTCCTACAATGAGCAGTTCTTC; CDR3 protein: CAISDGRPGQTSYNEQFF
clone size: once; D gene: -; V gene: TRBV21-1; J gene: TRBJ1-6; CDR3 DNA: TGTGCCAGCAGCATTAGTTGGCTCAGGGGGTTGAATTCACCCCTCCACTTT; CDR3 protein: CASSISWLRGLNSPLHF
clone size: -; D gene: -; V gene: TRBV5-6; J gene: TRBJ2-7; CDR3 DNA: TGTGCCAGCAGCAACAGGGTATACCTCTCCTACGAGCAGTACTTC; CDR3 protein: CASSNRVYLSYEQYF
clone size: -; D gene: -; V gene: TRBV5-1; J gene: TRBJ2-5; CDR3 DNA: TGCGCCAGCAGCCTCCAAGAGACCCAGTACTTC; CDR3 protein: CASSLQETQYF
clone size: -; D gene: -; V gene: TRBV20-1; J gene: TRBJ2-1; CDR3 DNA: TGCAGTGCTGACGAGGGAGGTGAGCAGTTCTTC; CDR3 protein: CSADEGGEQFF
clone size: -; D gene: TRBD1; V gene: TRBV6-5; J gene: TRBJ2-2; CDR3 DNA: TGTGCCGCCCGGGACAGAGTTACCGGGGAGCTGTTTTTT; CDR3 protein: CAARDRVTGELFF
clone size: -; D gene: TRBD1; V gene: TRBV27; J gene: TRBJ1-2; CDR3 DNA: TGTGCCAGCAGGGCCGGGACAGCGAAATATGGCTACACCTTC; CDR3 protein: CASRAGTAKYGYTF
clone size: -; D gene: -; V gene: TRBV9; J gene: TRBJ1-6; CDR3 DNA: TGTGCCAGCAGCCGAGAGCCCGGGACAAGAAATTCACCCCTCCACTTT; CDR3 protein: CASSREPGTRNSPLHF
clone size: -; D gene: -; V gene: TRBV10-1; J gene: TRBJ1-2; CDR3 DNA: TGCGCCAGCAGTGGAGCGGGAGGGGGGGTGGATCCTGGCTACACCTTC; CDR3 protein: CASSGAGGGVDPGYTF
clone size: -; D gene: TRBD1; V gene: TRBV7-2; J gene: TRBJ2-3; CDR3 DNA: TGTGCCAGCAGCTTGGGGACAGGGGGCCTGGGGCAGTATTTT; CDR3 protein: CASSLGTGGLGQYF
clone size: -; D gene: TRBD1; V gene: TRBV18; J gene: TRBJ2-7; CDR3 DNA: TGTGCCAGCTCACCACAGCGACAGGGAACACACGAGCAGTACTTC; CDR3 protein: CASSPQRQGTHEQYF
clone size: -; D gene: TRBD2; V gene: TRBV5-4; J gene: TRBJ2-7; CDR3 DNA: TGTGCCAGCAGCGACAAGCGGGGGGTCCCCTACGAGCAGTACTTC; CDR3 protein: CASSDKRGVPYEQYF
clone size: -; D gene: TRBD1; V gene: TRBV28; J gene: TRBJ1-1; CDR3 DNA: TGTGCCAGCAGTCCCCCGGGACAGATGAACACTGAAGCTTTCTTT; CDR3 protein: CASSPPGQMNTEAFF
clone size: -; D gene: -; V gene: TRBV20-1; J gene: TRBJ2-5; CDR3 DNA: TGCAGTGCTCCAACTAGTGCGGCCCAGTACTTC; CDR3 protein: CSAPTSAAQYF
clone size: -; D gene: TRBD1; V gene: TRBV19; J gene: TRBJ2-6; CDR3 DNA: TGTGCCAGTAGTATTCCGGGACAGGGGGCGACCGGGGCCAACGTCCTGACTTTC; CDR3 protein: CASSIPGQGATGANVLTF
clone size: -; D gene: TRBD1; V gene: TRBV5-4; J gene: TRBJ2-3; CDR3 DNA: TGTGCCAGCAGCTTGGAGGGGGCGGTTGGGGATACGCAGTATTTT; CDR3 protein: CASSLEGAVGDTQYF
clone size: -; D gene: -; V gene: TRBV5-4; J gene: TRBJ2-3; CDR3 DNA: TGTGCCAGCAGCTCGGAGGCCTTTTCTAGCACAGATACGCAGTATTTT; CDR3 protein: CASSSEAFSSTDTQYF
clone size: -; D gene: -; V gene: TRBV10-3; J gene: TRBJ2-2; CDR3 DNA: TGTGCCACCAAAGGGGGTTCGGCCGGGGAGCTGTTTTTT; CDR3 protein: CATKGGSAGELFF
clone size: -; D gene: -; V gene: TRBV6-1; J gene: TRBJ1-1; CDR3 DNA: TGTGCCAGCAGTGAAGACATTGAAGCTTTCTTT; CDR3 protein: CASSEDIEAFF
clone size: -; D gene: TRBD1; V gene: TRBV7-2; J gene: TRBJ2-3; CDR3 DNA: TGTGCCAGCAGCTTAGGACAGGGGTTTACAGATACGCAGTATTTT; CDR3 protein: CASSLGQGFTDTQYF
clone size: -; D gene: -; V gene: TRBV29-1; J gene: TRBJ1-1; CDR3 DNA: TGCAGCGTTCCAAGCCGGCAGGGGCACACTGAAGCTTTCTTT; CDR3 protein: CSVPSRQGHTEAFF
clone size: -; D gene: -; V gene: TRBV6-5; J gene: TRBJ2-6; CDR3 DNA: TGTGCCAGCAGTTACGAGGTACCCTCTGGGGCCAACGTCCTGACTTTC; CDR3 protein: CASSYEVPSGANVLTF
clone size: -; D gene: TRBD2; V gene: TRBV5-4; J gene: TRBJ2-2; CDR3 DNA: TGTGCCAGCGGCGCGGGACTAGCGGGGGGCCGAACGACCGGGGAGCTGTTTTTT; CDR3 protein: CASGAGLAGGRTTGELFF
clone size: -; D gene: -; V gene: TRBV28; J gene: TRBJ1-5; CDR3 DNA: TGTGCCAGCAGTTTAGAGGGAAGGGGAGCGGGTCAGCCCCAGCATTTT; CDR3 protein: CASSLEGRGAGQPQHF
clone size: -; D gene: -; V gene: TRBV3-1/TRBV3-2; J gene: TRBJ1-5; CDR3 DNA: TGTGCCAGCAGCCAAGATCTCGGCAATCAGCCCCAGCATTTT; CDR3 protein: CASSQDLGNQPQHF
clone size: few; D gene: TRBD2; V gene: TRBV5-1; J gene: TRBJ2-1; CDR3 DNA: TGCGCCAGCAGTCTGCGGGGGGACTCCTACAATGAGCAGTTCTTC; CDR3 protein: CASSLRGDSYNEQFF
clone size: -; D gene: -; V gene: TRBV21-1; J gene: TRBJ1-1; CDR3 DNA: TGTGCCAGCAGCAGGAACAGCCACACTGAAGCTTTCTTT; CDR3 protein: CASSRNSHTEAFF
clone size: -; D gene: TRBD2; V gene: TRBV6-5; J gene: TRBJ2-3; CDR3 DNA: TGTGCCAGCAGGAGGACTAGCGGGGTGGGAGATACGCAGTATTTT; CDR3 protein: CASRRTSGVGDTQYF
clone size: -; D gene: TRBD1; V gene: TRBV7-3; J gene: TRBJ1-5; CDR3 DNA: TGTGCCAGCAGCCGATCCGGGACAGCTAATCAGCCCCAGCATTTT; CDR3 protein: CASSRSGTANQPQHF
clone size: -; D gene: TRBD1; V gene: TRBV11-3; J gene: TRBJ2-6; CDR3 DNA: TGTGCCAGCAGCCCCGGGACAGGGGGCGACGGGGCCAACGTCCTGACTTTC; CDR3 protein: CASSPGTGGDGANVLTF
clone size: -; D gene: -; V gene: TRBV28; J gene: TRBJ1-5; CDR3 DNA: TGTGCCAGCAGTTTAGAGGGGAGGGGTTCGGATCAGCCCCAGCATTTT; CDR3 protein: CASSLEGRGSDQPQHF
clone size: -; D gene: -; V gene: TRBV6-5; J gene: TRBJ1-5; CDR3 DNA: TGTGCCAGCAGTCCGGTCCAGGGATATTTGCATTTT; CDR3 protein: CASSPVQGYLHF
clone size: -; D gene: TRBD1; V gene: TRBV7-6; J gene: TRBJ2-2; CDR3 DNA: TGTGCCAGCAGCTTACGACGGACAGGGGAATTCACCGGGGAGCTGTTTTTT; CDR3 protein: CASSLRRTGEFTGELFF
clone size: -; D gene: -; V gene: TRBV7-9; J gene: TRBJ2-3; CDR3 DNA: TGTGCCAGCAGCTTCGCTCGGGGAGGAAGCACAGATACGCAGTATTTT; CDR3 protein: CASSFARGGSTDTQYF
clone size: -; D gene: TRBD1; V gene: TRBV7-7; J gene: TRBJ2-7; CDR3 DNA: TGTGCTAGCAGCTTTCAAACAGGGGACGAGCAGTACTTC; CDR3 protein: CASSFQTGDEQYF
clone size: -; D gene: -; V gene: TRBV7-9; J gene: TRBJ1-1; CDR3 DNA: TGTGCCAGCAGCTTAACAAGGGGCACTGAAGCTTTCTTT; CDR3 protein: CASSLTRGTEAFF